This T cell receptor (beta chain) was profiled in a study of blood T cells in healthy people across ages. The CDR3 is 15 amino acids. V lost 6 bases and J lost 6, with 19 bases in between. Germline assignment: CDR1 SGHTA and CDR2 FQGNSA. The use of a sample-barcoded 5' primer and a J-beta primer mix characterized a second PCR of roughly 6 to 12 cycles. Each cDNA molecule was tagged by a template-switch adaptor that had 12 random nucleotides. TCRdb re-called the 5' RACE reads through MiXCR, storing one row per CDR3 protein. The sample consists of some 920,000 distinct CDR3 sequences, around 54% of them appearing once.

The chain couples TRBV7-2 to TRBJ2-3, with D tentatively TRBD2 (5 bases). Source material: blood. The sequence was obtained from a woman in her fifties or sixties in good health. CDR3 sequence: CASSQSPGMEDTQYF. In DNA, the CDR3 is TGTGCCAGCAGTCAAAGCCCGGGGATGGAGGATACGCAGTATTTT.